This T cell receptor beta chain was captured by sequencing in a study of T cell responses to AZD1222 COVID-19 vaccine. Overall study results and limits: Without day 14 samples, only post-peak T cell repertoires were studied. At 160-218 and 743-854, vaccine-associated CD4 TCRs were dominant, and they spanned spike. Most donors were white British and more were female, and clonal diversity was possibly underestimated. Per reports, nearly half of all spike-specific TCRs target regions that are unmutated in variants.

Sequencing used immunoSEQ multiplex PCR; TCRdb keeps in-frame clones, though not all of them. The sample shows under 150,000 clones, 75% to 95% of them seen only once. Turning to this clone: Antigen: not known.

The origin of this receptor is an adult in good health. Source: peripheral blood, taken on day 0 of AZD1222 vaccination.

This chain's CDR3 is CAWSPGTLYEQYF. CDR3 in DNA: TGTGCCTGGAGTCCAGGGACATTATACGAGCAGTACTTC. The V and J genes are TRBV30 and TRBJ2-7, with D possibly TRBD1 on 6 matching bases. Germline loops: CDR1 GTSNPN, CDR2 SVGIG (reference sequence). The CDR3 is made up of 13 amino acids. The germline V and J ends were trimmed by 2 bases and 4 bases, with 12 bases remaining between them.